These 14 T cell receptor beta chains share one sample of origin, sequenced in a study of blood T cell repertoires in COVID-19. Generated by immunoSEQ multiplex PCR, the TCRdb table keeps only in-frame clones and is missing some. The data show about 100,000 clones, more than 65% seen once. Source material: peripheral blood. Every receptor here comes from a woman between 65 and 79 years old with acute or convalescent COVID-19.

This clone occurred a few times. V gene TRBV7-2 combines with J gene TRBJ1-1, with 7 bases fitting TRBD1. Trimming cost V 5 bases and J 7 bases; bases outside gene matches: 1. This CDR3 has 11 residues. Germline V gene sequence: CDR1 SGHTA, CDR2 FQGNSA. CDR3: CASSRDSEAFF. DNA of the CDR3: TGTGCCAGCAGCAGGGACAGTGAAGCTTTCTTT. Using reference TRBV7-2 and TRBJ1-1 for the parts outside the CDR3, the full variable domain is GAGVSQSPSNKVTEKGKDVELRCDPISGHTALYWYRQSLGQGLEFLIYFQGNSAPDKSGLPSDRFSAERTGGSVSTLTIQRTQQEDSAVYLCASSRDSEAFFGQGTRLTVV.

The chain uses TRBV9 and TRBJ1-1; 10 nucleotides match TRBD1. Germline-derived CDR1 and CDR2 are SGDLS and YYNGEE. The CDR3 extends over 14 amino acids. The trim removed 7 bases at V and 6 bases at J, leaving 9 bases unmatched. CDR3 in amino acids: CASGQGVFSAEAFF. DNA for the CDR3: TGTGCCAGCGGACAGGGGGTTTTTTCCGCTGAAGCTTTCTTT.

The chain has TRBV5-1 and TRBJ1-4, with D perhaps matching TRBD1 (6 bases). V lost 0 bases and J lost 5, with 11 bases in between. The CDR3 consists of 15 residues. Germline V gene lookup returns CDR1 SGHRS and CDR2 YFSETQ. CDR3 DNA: TGCGCCAGCAGCTTGGACGGGGACAAAAATGAAAAACTGTTTTTT. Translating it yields CASSLDGDKNEKLFF.

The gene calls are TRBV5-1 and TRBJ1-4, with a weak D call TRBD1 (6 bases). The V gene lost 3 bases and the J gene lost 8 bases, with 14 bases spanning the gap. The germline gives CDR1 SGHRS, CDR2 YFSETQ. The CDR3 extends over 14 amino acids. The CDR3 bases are TGCGCCAGCAGCTCACAGGGTCTCGGGGAAAAACTGTTTTTT. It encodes CASSSQGLGEKLFF.

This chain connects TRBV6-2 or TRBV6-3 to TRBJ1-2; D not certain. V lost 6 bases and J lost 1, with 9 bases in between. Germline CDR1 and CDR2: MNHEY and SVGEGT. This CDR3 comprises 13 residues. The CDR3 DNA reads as TGTGCCAGCAGCTCGCAGGTTAACTATGGCTACACCTTC. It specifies CASSSQVNYGYTF.

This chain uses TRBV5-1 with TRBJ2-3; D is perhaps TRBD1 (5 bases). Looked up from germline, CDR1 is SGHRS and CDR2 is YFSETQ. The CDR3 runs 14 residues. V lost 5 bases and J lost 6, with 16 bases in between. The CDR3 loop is CASSRDSLGDTQYF. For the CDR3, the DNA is TGCGCCAGCAGTCGAGACAGTCTAGGGGATACGCAGTATTTT.

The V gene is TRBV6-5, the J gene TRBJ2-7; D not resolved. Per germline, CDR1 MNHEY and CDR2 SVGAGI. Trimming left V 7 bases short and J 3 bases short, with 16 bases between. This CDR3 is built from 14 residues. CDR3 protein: CASTQLLPGYEQYF. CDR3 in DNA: TGTGCCAGCACTCAACTTCTCCCGGGCTACGAGCAGTACTTC.

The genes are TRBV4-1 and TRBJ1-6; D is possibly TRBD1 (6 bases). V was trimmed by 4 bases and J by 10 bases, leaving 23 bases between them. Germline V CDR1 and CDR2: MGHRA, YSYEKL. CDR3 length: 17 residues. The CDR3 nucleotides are TGCGCCAGCAGCCCCCTTGGGGAACAGGGAAGAAGATCACCCCTCCACTTT. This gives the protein CASSPLGEQGRRSPLHF.

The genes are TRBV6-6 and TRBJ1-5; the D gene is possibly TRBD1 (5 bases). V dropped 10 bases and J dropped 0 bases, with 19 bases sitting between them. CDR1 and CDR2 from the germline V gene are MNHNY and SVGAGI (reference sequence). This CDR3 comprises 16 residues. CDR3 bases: TGTGCCACCTCACCCTCCTCAGGGAATAGCAATCAGCCCCAGCATTTT. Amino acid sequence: CATSPSSGNSNQPQHF.

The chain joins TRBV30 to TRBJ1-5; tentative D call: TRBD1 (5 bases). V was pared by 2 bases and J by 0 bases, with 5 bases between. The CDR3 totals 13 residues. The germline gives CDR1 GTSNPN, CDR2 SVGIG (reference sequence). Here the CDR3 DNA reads TGTGCCTGGAGTCAGGGTAGCAATCAGCCCCAGCATTTT. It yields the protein CAWSQGSNQPQHF.

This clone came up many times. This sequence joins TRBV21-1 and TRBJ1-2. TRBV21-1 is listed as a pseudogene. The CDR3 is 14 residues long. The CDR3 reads CASSPRGGDHGYTF. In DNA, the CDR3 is TGTGCCAGCAGCCCCCGGGGAGGGGATCATGGCTACACCTTC.

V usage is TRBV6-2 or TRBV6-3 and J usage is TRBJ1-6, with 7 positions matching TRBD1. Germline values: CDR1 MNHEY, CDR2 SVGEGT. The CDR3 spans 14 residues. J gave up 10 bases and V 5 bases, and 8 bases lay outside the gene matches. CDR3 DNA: TGTGCCAGCAGTCCAACAGGGGTAGGGTCACCCCTCCACTTT. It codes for CASSPTGVGSPLHF.

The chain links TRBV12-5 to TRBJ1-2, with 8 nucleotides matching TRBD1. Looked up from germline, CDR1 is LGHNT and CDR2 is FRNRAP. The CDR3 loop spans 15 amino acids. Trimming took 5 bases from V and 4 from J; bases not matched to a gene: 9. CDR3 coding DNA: TGTGCTAGTGGTACCGGGCAGGGGGCCTTCTATGGCTACACCTTC. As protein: CASGTGQGAFYGYTF.

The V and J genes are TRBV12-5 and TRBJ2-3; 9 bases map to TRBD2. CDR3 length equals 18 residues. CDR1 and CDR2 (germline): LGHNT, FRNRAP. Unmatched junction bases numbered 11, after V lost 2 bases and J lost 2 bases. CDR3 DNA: TGTGCTAGTGGTTTGTCGGCGGGGGGGAAGGGAGTCACAGATACGCAGTATTTT. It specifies CASGLSAGGKGVTDTQYF. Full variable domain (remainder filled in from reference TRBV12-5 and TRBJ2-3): DARVTQTPRHKVTEMGQEVTMRCQPILGHNTVFWYRQTMMQGLELLAYFRNRAPLDDSGMPKDRFSAEMPDATLATLKIQPSEPRDSAVYFCASGLSAGGKGVTDTQYFGPGTRLTVL.